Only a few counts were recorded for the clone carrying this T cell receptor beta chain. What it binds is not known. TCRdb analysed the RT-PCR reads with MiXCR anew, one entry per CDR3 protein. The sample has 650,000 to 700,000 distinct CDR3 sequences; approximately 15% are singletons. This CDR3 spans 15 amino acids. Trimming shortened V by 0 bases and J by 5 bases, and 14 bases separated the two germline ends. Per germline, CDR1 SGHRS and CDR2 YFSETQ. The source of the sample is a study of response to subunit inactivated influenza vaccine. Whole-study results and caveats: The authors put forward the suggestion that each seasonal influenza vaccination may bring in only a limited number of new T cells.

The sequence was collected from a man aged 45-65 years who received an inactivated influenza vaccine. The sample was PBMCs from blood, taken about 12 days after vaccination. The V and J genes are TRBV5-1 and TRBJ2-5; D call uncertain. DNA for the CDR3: TGCGCCAGCAGCTTGGGCTGGTCCTCCCAGGAGACCCAGTACTTC. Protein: CASSLGWSSQETQYF.